Listed below are T cell receptor beta chains from one sample, sequenced in a study of shared clonotypes between healthy human individuals. Repertoires were generated with immunoSEQ multiplex PCR, while TCRdb's copy carries only in-frame clones and drops some. This table has 950,000 to 1,100,000 clones, approximately 72% appearing once. Source material: memory CD4+ T cells sorted from blood. These receptors originate from a man younger than 35 in good health. Both conserved end residues are part of each CDR3. A D gene is named only where the DNA matches it firmly. For some rows the clone size is stated as once, few or many, or as a class when expanded; others skip it.

d_call j_call v_call clone_size cdr3_nt cdr3_aa
NA TRBJ2-7 TRBV6-5 NA TGTGCCAGCAGTTATTTCCCCGTCTCCTCCTACGAGCAGTACTTC CASSYFPVSSYEQYF
NA TRBJ1-2 TRBV20-1 NA TGCAGTGCTTTTGGAGAGAGCTACACCTTC CSAFGESYTF
NA TRBJ2-3 TRBV7-9 NA TGTGCCAGCAGTCGCAGAGCAGGGCAGGGATGGACAGATACGCAGTATTTT CASSRRAGQGWTDTQYF
NA TRBJ2-2 TRBV19 NA TGTGCCAGTAGTCCCGACAGCATCACCGGGGAGCTGTTTTTT CASSPDSITGELFF
NA TRBJ2-4 TRBV27 NA TGTGCCAGCGGAATAGCCAAAAACATTCAGTACTTC CASGIAKNIQYF
TRBD1 TRBJ2-1 TRBV5-8 NA TGTGCCAGCAACCGGGACAGGTTGTACTACAATGAGCAGTTCTTC CASNRDRLYYNEQFF
NA TRBJ2-2 TRBV9 NA TGTGCCAGCGGATCCAGCACAAACACCGGGGAGCTGTTTTTT CASGSSTNTGELFF
NA TRBJ1-1 TRBV28 many TGTGCCAGCAGTTTAGGGGGACCCACTCCGGGTGAAGCTTTCTTT CASSLGGPTPGEAFF
NA TRBJ1-1 TRBV5-4 NA TGTGCCAGCAGCTTGGGTTGGGGGGCCCCCAACACTGAAGCTTTCTTT CASSLGWGAPNTEAFF
TRBD1 TRBJ1-2 TRBV6-5 NA TGTGCCAGCAGGAAGACAGGGATGGACTATGGCTACACCTTC CASRKTGMDYGYTF
NA TRBJ2-7 TRBV13 few TGTGCCAGCAGCCCTCGTTGGGGGCGGGCCAATTCCTACGAGCAGTACTTC CASSPRWGRANSYEQYF
NA TRBJ2-3 TRBV10-3 once TGTGCCATCAGCGTAGTTGGAAACACAGATACGCAGTATTTT CAISVVGNTDTQYF
TRBD1 TRBJ2-7 TRBV7-8 NA TGTGCCAGCAGCCTTCCGGGACAGGGAGACCACGAGCAGTACTTC CASSLPGQGDHEQYF
TRBD1 TRBJ2-7 TRBV19 NA TGTGCCAGAGCTCTATCGGGACAGCCCTACGAGCAGTACTTC CARALSGQPYEQYF
NA TRBJ1-3 TRBV28 NA TGTGCCAGCAGTTTTGGGGGGCTGACGCTTGGAAACACCATATATTTT CASSFGGLTLGNTIYF
NA TRBJ1-2 TRBV14 NA TGTGCCAGCAGCCAAACGGGGCTTTGGTCTAACTATGGCTACACCTTC CASSQTGLWSNYGYTF
NA TRBJ2-3 TRBV18 NA TGTGCCAGCTCTCTCGACGGAACAGATACGCAGTATTTT CASSLDGTDTQYF
NA TRBJ1-6 TRBV4-1 NA TGCGCCAGCAGCCCGAGCTCCTATAATTCACCCCTCCACTTT CASSPSSYNSPLHF
TRBD1 TRBJ2-1 TRBV18 NA TGTGCCAGCTCACCAGGGAGACAGGGTATTATGAATGAGCAGTTCTTC CASSPGRQGIMNEQFF
NA TRBJ1-2 TRBV10-3 NA TGTGCCATCAGTTACAGGGTTGACTATGGCTACACCTTC CAISYRVDYGYTF
NA TRBJ1-3 TRBV29-1 NA TGCAGCGTTGCATCAGGGTCTGGAAACACCATATATTTT CSVASGSGNTIYF
TRBD2 TRBJ2-7 TRBV7-9 NA TGTGCCAGCAGCTTAGTTGGGACTAGCGGGAGACAATCCTACGAGCAGTACTTC CASSLVGTSGRQSYEQYF
NA TRBJ2-2 TRBV10-1 NA TGCGCCAGCAGGGAAACCGGGGAGCTGTTTTTT CASRETGELFF
NA TRBJ1-6 TRBV5-1 few TGCGCCAGCAGCTTGGAGGGTAATTCACCCCTCCACTTT CASSLEGNSPLHF
NA TRBJ2-1 TRBV4-3 NA TGCGCCAGCAGCCAAGAACCCAGGCATGGTGAGCAGTTCTTC CASSQEPRHGEQFF
NA TRBJ2-2 TRBV6-4 NA TGTGCCAGCAGTGCGGCTGGGGACACCGGGGAGCTGTTTTTT CASSAAGDTGELFF
TRBD1 TRBJ2-7 TRBV28 once TGTGCCACCCGGGACAGGCCCTACGAGCAGTACTTC CATRDRPYEQYF
NA TRBJ2-7 TRBV11-2 NA TGTGCCAGCAGCCCGGGACATCCCTACGAGCAGTACTTC CASSPGHPYEQYF
NA TRBJ1-5 TRBV30 NA TGTGCCTGGAGTCAGCAGGGTGGCAATCAGCCCCAGCATTTT CAWSQQGGNQPQHF
NA TRBJ2-7 TRBV28 NA TGTGCCAGCAGATCCGGGGCCTGGGGGAACGGCGAGCAGTACTTC CASRSGAWGNGEQYF
NA TRBJ1-1 TRBV29-1 NA TGCAGCGTTGATCAGGCCATCACGAACACTGAAGCTTTCTTT CSVDQAITNTEAFF
NA TRBJ2-7 TRBV11-2 NA TGTGCCAGCAGCCCTACTACTGGGAGCTCCTACGAGCAGTACTTC CASSPTTGSSYEQYF
TRBD2 TRBJ2-3 TRBV5-8 NA TGTGCCAGCAGCCGTGGACTAGCGGGAGGGCCCGATACGCAGTATTTT CASSRGLAGGPDTQYF
NA TRBJ1-2 TRBV5-4 NA TGTGCCAGCAGCCCCTCCCTAACGGGGGACTATGGCTACACCTTC CASSPSLTGDYGYTF
NA TRBJ1-5 TRBV6-5 NA TGTGCCACGAAAGGGGTTGGGAATCAGCCCCAGCATTTT CATKGVGNQPQHF
TRBD2 TRBJ2-5 TRBV6-1 NA TGTGCCAGCAGTGAAGCTGTAGCGGGGGATCGAGAGACCCAGTACTTC CASSEAVAGDRETQYF
TRBD2 TRBJ2-3 TRBV7-6 NA TGTGCCAGCAGCTTACGGGACTACCTCACAGATACGCAGTATTTT CASSLRDYLTDTQYF
NA TRBJ2-7 TRBV6-1 once TGTGCCAGCCGAACTAGCCCGCCCGCTTACGAGCAGTACTTC CASRTSPPAYEQYF
NA TRBJ2-6 TRBV11-2 NA TGTGCCAGCAGCGCCAGGGGTTCCGGGGCCAACGTCCTGACTTTC CASSARGSGANVLTF
NA TRBJ1-2 TRBV18 NA TGTGCCAGCTCAGAGGACAGAAACTATGGCTACACCTTC CASSEDRNYGYTF
NA TRBJ1-2 TRBV18 NA TGTGCCAGCTCACGACCGAGGGGGGGCACCGGGAACTATGGCTACACCTTC CASSRPRGGTGNYGYTF
TRBD1 TRBJ2-2 TRBV7-7 few TGTGCTAGCAGCTCCCCTGAAGGGGGCGCGGAGCTGTTTTTT CASSSPEGGAELFF
NA TRBJ1-1 TRBV7-9 few TGTGCCAGCAGCTTAGATCTGATTAACACTGAAGCTTTCTTT CASSLDLINTEAFF
TRBD1 TRBJ1-4 TRBV6-1 many TGTGCCAGCAGTGAACAGGGGGCAACTAATGAAAAACTGTTTTTT CASSEQGATNEKLFF
NA TRBJ2-5 TRBV7-2 NA TGTGCCAGCAGCTTATGGCGGGATCCACGAAAACAAGAGACCCAGTACTTC CASSLWRDPRKQETQYF